This is a list of T cell receptor beta chains from one sample in a study of siplizumab effects on memory and regulatory T cells. TCRdb keeps only in-frame clones here, not all; method: immunoSEQ multiplex PCR. This table holds over 95,000 clones, roughly 95% found once. The sample was non-Treg CD4+ T cells sorted from blood. The source is a human donor in good health. Each CDR3 is given with its conserved first and last residue.

TRBV19	TRBJ1-1	CASSPTTGALNTEAFF
TRBV19	TRBJ1-6	CASSTQGMENSPLHF
TRBV18	TRBJ2-7	CASSPPARVGYEQYF
TRBV18	TRBJ2-7	CASSPGQKYEQYF
TRBV7-9	TRBJ2-1	CASSLGTSGAEQFF
TRBV11-2	TRBJ2-7	CASSSGGNEQYF
TRBV19	TRBJ1-5	CASSQYSNQPQHF
TRBV7-9	TRBJ1-4	CASSPARNTNEKLFF
TRBV5-6	TRBJ2-1	CASSLTHANEQFF
TRBV5-1	TRBJ2-3	CASSLERGEGTDTQYF
TRBV10-2	-	CASSVTTYEQYF
TRBV10-1	TRBJ2-3	CASSDGTGGADTQYF
TRBV7-2	TRBJ2-3	CASSPNALYDTQYF
TRBV5-1	TRBJ1-2	CASSLTMDREGYTF
TRBV7-6	TRBJ2-7	CASSSMDRGFYEQYF
TRBV7-2	TRBJ2-7	CASSLAGTDSTYEQYF
TRBV11-2	TRBJ1-1	CASSLPRVGAFF
TRBV7-7	TRBJ2-2	CASSPQDTGELFF